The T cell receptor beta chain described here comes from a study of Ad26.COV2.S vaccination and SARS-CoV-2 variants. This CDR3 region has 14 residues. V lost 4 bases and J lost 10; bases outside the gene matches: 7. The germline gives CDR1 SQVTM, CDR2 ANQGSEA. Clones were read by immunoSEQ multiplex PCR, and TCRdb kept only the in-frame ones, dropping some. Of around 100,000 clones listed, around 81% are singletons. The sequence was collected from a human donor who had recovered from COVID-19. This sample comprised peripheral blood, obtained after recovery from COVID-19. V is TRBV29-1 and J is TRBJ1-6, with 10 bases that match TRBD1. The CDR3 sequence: CSVGDRGMGSPLHF. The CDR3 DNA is TGCAGCGTTGGGGACAGGGGCATGGGCTCACCCCTCCACTTT.